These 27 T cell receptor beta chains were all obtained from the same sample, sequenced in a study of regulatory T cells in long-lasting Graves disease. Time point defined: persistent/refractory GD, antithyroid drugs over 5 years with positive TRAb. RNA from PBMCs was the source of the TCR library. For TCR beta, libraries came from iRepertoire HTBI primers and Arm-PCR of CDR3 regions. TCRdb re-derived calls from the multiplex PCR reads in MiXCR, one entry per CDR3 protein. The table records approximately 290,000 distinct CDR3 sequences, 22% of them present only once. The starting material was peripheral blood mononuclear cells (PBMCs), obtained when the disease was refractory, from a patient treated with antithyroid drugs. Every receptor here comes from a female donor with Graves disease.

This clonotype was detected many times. The CDR3 DNA reads TGTGCCAGCAGCTTAGAACAGGCCAGTTTAAAACTGTTTTTT. Protein product: CASSLEQASLKLFF. The rearrangement links TRBV11-2 to TRBJ1-4, with D perhaps matching TRBD1 (5 bases). Germline V gives CDR1 SGHAT, CDR2 FQNNGV. The ends were cut back, 0 bases at V and 10 bases at J, with 12 bases in the middle. The CDR3 has 14 amino acids.

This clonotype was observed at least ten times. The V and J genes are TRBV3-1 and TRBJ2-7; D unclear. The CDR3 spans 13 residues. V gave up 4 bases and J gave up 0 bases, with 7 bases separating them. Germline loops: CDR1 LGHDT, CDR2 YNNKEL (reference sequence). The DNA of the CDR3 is TGTGCCAGCAGCCCCCACACCTCCTACGAGCAGTACTTC. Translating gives CASSPHTSYEQYF.

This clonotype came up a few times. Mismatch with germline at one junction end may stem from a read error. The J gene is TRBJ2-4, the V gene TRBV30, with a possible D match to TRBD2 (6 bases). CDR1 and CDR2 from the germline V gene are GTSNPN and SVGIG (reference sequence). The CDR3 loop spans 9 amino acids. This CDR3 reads CAWSGRGGF. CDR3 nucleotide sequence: TGTGCCTGGAGCGGGAGAGGCGGTTTC.

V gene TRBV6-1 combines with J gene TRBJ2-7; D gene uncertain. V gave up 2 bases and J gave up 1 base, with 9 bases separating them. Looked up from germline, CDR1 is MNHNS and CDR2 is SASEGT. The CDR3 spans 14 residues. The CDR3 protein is CASSEQSESYEQYF. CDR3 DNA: TGTGCCAGCAGTGAACAGAGCGAGTCCTACGAGCAGTACTTC.

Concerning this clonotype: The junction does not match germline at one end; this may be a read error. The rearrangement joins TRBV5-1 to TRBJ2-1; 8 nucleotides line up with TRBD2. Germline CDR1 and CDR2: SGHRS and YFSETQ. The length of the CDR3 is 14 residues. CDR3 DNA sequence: TGCGCCAGCAGCTTGGTAGCGGGAAACAATGAGCAGTCCTTC. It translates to CASSLVAGNNEQSF.

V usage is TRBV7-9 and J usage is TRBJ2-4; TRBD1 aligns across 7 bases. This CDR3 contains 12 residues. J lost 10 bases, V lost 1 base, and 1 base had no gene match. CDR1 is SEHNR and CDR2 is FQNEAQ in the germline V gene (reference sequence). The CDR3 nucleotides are TGTGCCAGCAGCTTAGGACAGGGTATTCAGTACTTC. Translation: CASSLGQGIQYF.

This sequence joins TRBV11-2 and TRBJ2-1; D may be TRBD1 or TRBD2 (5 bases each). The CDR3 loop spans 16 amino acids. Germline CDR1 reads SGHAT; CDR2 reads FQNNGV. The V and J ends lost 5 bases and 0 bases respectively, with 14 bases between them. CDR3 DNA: TGTGCCAGCAGCCGAGGGTCCGGGACCTCCTACAATGAGCAGTTCTTC. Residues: CASSRGSGTSYNEQFF.

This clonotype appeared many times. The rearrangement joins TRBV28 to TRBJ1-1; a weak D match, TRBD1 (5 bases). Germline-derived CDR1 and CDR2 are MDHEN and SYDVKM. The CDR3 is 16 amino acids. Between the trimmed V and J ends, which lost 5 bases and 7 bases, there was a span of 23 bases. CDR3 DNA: TGTGCCAGCAGTCCCCTAGCCTCCCAGGGCGGTTATGAAGCTTTCTTT. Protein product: CASSPLASQGGYEAFF.

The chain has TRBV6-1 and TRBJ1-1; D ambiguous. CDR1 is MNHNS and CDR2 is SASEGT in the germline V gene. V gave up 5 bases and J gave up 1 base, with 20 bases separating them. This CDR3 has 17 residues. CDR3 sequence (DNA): TGTGCCAGCAGTAGAGGAGTTGTCGCGGCCGGGAACACTGAAGCTTTCTTT. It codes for CASSRGVVAAGNTEAFF.

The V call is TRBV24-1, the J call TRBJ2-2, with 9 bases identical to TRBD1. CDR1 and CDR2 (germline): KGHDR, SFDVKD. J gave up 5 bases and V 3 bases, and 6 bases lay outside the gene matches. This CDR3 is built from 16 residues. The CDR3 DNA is TGTGCCACCAGTGATCCCGGGACAGGGTTGACCGGGGAGCTGTTTTTT. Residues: CATSDPGTGLTGELFF.

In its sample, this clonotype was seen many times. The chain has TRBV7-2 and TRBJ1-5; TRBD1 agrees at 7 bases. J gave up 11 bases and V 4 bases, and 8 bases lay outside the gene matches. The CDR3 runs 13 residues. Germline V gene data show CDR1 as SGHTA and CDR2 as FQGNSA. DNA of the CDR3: TGTGCCAGCAGCTCAGCAGGGGGAAGGGCCCAGCATTTT. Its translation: CASSSAGGRAQHF.

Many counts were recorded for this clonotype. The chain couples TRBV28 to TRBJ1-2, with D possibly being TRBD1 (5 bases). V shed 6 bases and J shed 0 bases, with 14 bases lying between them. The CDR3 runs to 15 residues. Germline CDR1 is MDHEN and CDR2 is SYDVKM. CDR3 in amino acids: CASSFWDRANYGYTF. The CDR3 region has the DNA TGTGCCAGCAGCTTTTGGGACCGAGCTAACTATGGCTACACCTTC.

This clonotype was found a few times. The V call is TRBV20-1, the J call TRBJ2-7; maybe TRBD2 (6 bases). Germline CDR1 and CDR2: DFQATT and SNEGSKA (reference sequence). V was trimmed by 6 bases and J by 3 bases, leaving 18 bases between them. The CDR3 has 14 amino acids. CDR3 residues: CSAQDYLKLYEQYF. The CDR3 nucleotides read TGCAGTGCCCAGGACTACCTCAAACTCTACGAGCAGTACTTC.

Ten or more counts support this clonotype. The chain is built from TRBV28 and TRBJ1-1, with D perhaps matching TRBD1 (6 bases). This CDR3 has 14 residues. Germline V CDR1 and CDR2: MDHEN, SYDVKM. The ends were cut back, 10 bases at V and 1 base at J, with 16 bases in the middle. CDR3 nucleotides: TGTGCCACTCAGGGGTGGATGGAGAACACTGAAGCTTTCTTT. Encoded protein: CATQGWMENTEAFF.

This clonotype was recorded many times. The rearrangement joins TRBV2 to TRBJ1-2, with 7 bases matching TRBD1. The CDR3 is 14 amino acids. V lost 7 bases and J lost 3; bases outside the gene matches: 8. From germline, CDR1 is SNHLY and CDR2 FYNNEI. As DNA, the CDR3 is TGTGCCAGCACTCTGGGACAGAGCCACTATGGCTACACCTTC. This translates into CASTLGQSHYGYTF.

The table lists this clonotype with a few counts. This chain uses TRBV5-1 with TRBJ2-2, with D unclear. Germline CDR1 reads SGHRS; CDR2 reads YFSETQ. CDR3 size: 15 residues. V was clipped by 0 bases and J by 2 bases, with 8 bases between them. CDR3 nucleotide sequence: TGCGCCAGCAGCTTGGGAATTAGCAACACCGGGGAGCTGTTTTTT. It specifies CASSLGISNTGELFF.

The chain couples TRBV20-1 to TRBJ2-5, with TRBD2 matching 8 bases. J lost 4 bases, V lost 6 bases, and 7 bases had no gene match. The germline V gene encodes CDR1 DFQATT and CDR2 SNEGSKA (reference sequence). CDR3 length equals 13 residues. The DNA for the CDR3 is TGCAGTGCCCAGACTAGCGCGTTAGAGACCCAGTACTTC. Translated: CSAQTSALETQYF.

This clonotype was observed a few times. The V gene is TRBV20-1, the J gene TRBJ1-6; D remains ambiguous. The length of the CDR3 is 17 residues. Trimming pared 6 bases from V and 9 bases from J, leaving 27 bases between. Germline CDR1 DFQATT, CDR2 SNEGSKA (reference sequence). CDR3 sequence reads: CSAPDPGPSAGFSPLHF. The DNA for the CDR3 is TGCAGTGCCCCCGATCCGGGCCCCTCCGCGGGCTTTTCACCCCTCCACTTT.

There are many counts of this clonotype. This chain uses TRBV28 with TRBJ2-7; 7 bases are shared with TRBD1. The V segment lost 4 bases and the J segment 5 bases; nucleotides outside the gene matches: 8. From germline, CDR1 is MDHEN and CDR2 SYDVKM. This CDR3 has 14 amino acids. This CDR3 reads CASSSPRTGHEQYF. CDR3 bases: TGTGCCAGCAGTTCCCCACGGACAGGACACGAGCAGTACTTC.

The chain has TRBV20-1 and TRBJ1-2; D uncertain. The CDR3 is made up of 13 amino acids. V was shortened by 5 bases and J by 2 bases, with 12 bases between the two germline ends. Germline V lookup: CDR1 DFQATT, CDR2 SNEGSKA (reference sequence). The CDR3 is CSASKDGNYGYTF. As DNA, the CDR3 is TGCAGTGCTTCCAAGGACGGGAACTATGGCTACACCTTC.

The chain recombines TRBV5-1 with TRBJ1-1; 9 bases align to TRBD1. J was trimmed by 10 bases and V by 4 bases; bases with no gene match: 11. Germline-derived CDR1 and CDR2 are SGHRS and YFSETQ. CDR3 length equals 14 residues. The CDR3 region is CASSHPGQGLRAFF. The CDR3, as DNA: TGCGCCAGCAGCCATCCGGGACAGGGTTTAAGAGCTTTCTTT.

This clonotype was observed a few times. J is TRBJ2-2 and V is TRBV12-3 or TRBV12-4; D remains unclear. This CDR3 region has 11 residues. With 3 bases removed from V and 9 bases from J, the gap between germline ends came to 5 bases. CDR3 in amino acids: CASSFGRELFF. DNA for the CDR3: TGTGCCAGCAGTTTTGGGAGGGAGCTGTTTTTT.

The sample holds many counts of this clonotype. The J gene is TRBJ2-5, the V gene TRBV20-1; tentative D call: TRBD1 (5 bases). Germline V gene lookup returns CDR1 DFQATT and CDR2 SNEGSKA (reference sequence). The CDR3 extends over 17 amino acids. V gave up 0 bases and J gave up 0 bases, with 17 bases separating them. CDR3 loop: CSARDQGRRENQETQYF. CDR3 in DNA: TGCAGTGCTAGAGATCAGGGCAGGAGAGAAAACCAAGAGACCCAGTACTTC.

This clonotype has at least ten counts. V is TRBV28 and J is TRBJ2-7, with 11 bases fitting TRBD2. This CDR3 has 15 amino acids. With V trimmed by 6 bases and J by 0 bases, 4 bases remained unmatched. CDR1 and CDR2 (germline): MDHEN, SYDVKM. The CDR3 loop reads CASSPSGRSSYEQYF. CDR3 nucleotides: TGTGCCAGCAGCCCTAGCGGGAGGAGCTCCTACGAGCAGTACTTC. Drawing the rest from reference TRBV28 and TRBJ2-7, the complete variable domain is DVKVTQSSRYLVKRTGEKVFLECVQDMDHENMFWYRQDPGLGLRLIYFSYDVKMKEKGDIPEGYSVSREKKERFSLILESASTNQTSMYLCASSPSGRSSYEQYFGPGTRLTVT.

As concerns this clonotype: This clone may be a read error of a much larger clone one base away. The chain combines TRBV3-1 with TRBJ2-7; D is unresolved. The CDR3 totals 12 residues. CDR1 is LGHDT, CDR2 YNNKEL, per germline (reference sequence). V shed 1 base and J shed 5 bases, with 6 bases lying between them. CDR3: CASSQGSHEQYF. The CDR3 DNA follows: TGTGCCAGCAGCCAAGGATCCCACGAGCAGTACTTC.

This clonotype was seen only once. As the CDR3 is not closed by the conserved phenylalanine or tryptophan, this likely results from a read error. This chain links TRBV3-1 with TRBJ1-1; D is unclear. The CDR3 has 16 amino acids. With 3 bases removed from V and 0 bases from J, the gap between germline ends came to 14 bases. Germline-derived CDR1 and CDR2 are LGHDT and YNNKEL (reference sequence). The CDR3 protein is CASSHRRGALNTEAFS. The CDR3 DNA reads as TGTGCCAGCAGCCACCGACGGGGTGCCTTGAACACTGAAGCTTTCTCT.

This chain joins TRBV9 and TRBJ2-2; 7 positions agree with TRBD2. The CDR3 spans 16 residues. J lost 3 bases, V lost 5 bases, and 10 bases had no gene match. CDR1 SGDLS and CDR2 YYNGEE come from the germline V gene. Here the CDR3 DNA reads TGTGCCAGCAGTTCTTTGGGGGGAGGGTACACCGGGGAGCTGTTTTTT. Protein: CASSSLGGGYTGELFF.